The 14 T cell receptor beta chains listed next were all sequenced from one sample in a study of T cells and Merkel cell carcinoma outcomes. Only in-frame clones appear in the TCRdb table, and some are missing; sequencing was by immunoSEQ multiplex PCR. The sample holds a few hundred clones, approximately 90% seen once. What was sequenced was tumor tissue from Merkel cell carcinoma. The receptors originated from a human donor with Merkel cell carcinoma.

The chain recombines TRBV9 with TRBJ2-3; tentatively, D is TRBD1 or TRBD2 (7 bases each). Trimming stripped 4 bases from V and 2 bases from J, with 14 bases between. CDR1 is SGDLS, CDR2 YYNGEE, per germline. This CDR3 has 15 amino acids. CDR3 loop: CASSQGGLHTDTQYF. The CDR3 DNA reads TGTGCCAGCAGCCAGGGGGGGCTACACACAGATACGCAGTATTTT.

V gene TRBV29-1 combines with J gene TRBJ2-1, with a tentative D call TRBD2 (7 bases). The CDR3 is 14 amino acids. Germline lookup yields CDR1 SQVTM and CDR2 ANQGSEA. V lost 6 bases and J lost 8, with 20 bases in between. CDR3 loop: CSVPRGGFGHEQFF. For the CDR3, the DNA is TGCAGCGTCCCTAGGGGGGGGTTCGGCCATGAGCAGTTCTTC.

The chain carries TRBV11-2 and TRBJ2-7, with 11 nucleotides matching TRBD2. The V segment lost 2 bases and the J segment 3 bases; nucleotides outside the gene matches: 9. Germline V gives CDR1 SGHAT, CDR2 FQNNGV. This CDR3 has 17 amino acids. The CDR3 loop reads CASSLLAGGLGGYEQYF. The CDR3 DNA reads TGTGCCAGCAGCTTACTAGCGGGGGGTCTAGGTGGCTACGAGCAGTACTTC. Using reference TRBV11-2 and TRBJ2-7 for the parts outside the CDR3, the full variable domain is EAGVAQSPRYKIIEKRQSVAFWCNPISGHATLYWYQQILGQGPKLLIQFQNNGVVDDSQLPKDRFSAERLKGVDSTLKIQPAKLEDSAVYLCASSLLAGGLGGYEQYFGPGTRLTVT.

The sample holds one count of this clone. This chain uses TRBV10-2 with TRBJ2-3; 9 bases are shared with TRBD2. Germline assignment: CDR1 WSHSY and CDR2 SAAADI. Trimming at V came to 0 bases and at J to 2 bases, leaving 3 bases not matched to a gene. The CDR3 sequence is 16 residues long. DNA for the CDR3: TGCGCCAGCAGTGAGTCTCTAGCGGGGTTCACAGATACGCAGTATTTT. Protein product: CASSESLAGFTDTQYF.

In regard to this clone: At one boundary the junction diverges from the germline segment, which might be a read error. Written as DNA, the CDR3 is TGCGCCAGCAGATTGGGGACCATACAGGGTCAGGGCTACACCTTC. It is translated as CASRLGTIQGQGYTF. The gene calls are TRBV5-1 and TRBJ1-2; tentatively, D is TRBD1 (6 bases). The CDR3 runs to 15 residues. Germline lookup yields CDR1 SGHRS and CDR2 YFSETQ. Looking up the rest from reference TRBV5-1 and TRBJ1-2 gives the full variable domain: KAGVTQTPRYLIKTRGQQVTLSCSPISGHRSVSWYQQTPGQGLQFLFEYFSETQRNKGNFPGRFSGRQFSNSRSEMNVSTLELGDSALYLCASRLGTIQGQGYTFGSGTRLTVV.

The chain recombines TRBV4-3 with TRBJ2-4; 9 bases are a match to TRBD2. The germline gives CDR1 LGHNA, CDR2 YSLEER. V dropped 6 bases and J dropped 5; count of bases not matched to a gene: 5. This CDR3 spans 14 amino acids. The CDR3 sequence: CASSILAGENIQYF. The CDR3 DNA sequence: TGCGCCAGCAGTATACTAGCGGGCGAAAACATTCAGTACTTC.

The gene calls are TRBV19 and TRBJ2-3; the D gene could be TRBD1 or TRBD2 (5 bases each). The V end lost 6 bases, the J end lost 3 bases, and 10 bases lay between the germline ends. This CDR3 has 13 residues. CDR1 is LNHDA and CDR2 is SQIVND in the germline V gene (reference sequence). The CDR3 spells CASRGGGTDTQYF. The DNA for the CDR3 is TGTGCCAGTAGGGGTGGGGGAACAGATACGCAGTATTTT.

The rearrangement links TRBV7-8 to TRBJ1-2; D is ambiguous. V was shortened by 5 bases and J by 4 bases, with 8 bases between the two germline ends. Per germline, CDR1 SGHVS and CDR2 FQNEAQ. This CDR3 has 12 residues. The CDR3 DNA reads as TGTGCCAGCAGCCTCAGACCCTATGGCTACACCTTC. The encoded protein is CASSLRPYGYTF. Supplemented by reference TRBV7-8 and TRBJ1-2, the full variable domain reads GAGVSQSPRYKVAKRGQDVALRCDPISGHVSLFWYQQALGQGPEFLTYFQNEAQLDKSGLPSDRFFAERPEGSVSTLKIQRTQQEDSAVYLCASSLRPYGYTFGSGTRLTVV.

The genes are TRBV11-2 and TRBJ1-1; D is unresolved. Germline assignment: CDR1 SGHAT and CDR2 FQNNGV. The CDR3 sequence is 13 residues long. The V and J ends lost 1 base and 5 bases respectively, with 8 bases between them. The CDR3 protein is CASSLGSGTEAFF. CDR3 DNA sequence: TGTGCCAGCAGCTTAGGGAGTGGTACTGAAGCTTTCTTT.

This chain uses TRBV30 with TRBJ1-4, with a possible D match to TRBD1 (5 bases). CDR1 GTSNPN and CDR2 SVGIG come from the germline V gene (reference sequence). V was shortened by 1 base and J by 8 bases, with 14 bases between the two germline ends. This CDR3 region has 14 residues. The CDR3 DNA is TGTGCCTGGAGTGGGCCCGGGGGGAGGGAAAAACTGTTTTTT. This gives the protein CAWSGPGGREKLFF.

The V gene is TRBV10-3, the J gene TRBJ2-7; 8 bases map to TRBD2. V trimming: 3 bases; J trimming: 4 bases; junction bases outside the gene matches: 5. The CDR3 length is 14 residues. Germline CDR1 and CDR2: ENHRY and SYGVKD. The CDR3 loop reads CAISDTGGPYEQYF. CDR3 coding DNA: TGTGCCATCAGTGATACGGGGGGGCCTTACGAGCAGTACTTC.

In regard to this clone: One end of the junction varies from germline; a read error may be responsible. V is TRBV5-1 and J is TRBJ1-1; D gene ambiguous. Germline CDR1 SGHRS, CDR2 YFSETQ. This CDR3 region has 11 residues. CDR3 residues: CVSSLSGRAFF. The CDR3 coding sequence is TGCGTCAGCAGCTTGTCTGGGCGAGCTTTCTTT.

The rearrangement uses TRBV2 and TRBJ1-2, with D uncertain. CDR3 length: 14 residues. Trimming took 3 bases from V and 2 from J, leaving 10 bases between them. In germline, CDR1 is SNHLY, CDR2 FYNNEI. CDR3 protein: CASSDSIANYGYTF. Written as DNA, the CDR3 is TGTGCCAGCAGTGATAGTATAGCGAACTATGGCTACACCTTC.

The gene calls are TRBV15 and TRBJ2-7; 11 bases fit TRBD1. The CDR3 extends over 15 amino acids. The V segment lost 5 bases and the J segment 3 bases; nucleotides outside the gene matches: 6. Germline CDR1 LNHNV, CDR2 YYDKDF (reference sequence). CDR3 loop: CATSSQGTGGYEQYF. In DNA, the CDR3 is TGTGCCACCAGCTCCCAGGGGACAGGGGGCTACGAGCAGTACTTC.